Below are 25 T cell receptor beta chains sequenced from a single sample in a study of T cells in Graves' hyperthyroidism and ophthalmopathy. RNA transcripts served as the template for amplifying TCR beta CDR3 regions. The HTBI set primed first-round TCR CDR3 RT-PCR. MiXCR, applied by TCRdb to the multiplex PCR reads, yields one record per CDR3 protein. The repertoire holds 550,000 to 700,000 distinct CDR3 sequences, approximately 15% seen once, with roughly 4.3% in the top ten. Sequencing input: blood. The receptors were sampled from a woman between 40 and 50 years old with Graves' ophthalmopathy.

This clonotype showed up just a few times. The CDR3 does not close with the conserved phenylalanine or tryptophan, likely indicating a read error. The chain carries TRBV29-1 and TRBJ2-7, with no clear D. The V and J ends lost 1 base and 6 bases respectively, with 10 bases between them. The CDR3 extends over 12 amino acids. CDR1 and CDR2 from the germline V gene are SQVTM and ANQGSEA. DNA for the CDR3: TGCAGCGTTGAAGGGGCCGCGCTCGAGCAGTACCTC. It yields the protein CSVEGAALEQYL.

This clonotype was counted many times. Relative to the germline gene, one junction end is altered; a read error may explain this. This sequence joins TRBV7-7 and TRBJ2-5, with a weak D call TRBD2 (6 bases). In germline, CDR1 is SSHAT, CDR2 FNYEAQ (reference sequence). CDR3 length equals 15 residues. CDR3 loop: CASSLAAAGVETQYF. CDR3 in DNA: TGTGCTAGCAGCTTAGCGGCGGCCGGCGTAGAGACCCAGTACTTC.

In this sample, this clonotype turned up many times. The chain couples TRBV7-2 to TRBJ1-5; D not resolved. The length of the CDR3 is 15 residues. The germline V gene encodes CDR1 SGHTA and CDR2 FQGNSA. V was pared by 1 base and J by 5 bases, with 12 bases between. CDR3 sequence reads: CASSLEPHAYQPQHF. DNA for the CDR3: TGTGCCAGCAGCTTAGAACCTCATGCGTATCAGCCCCAGCATTTT.

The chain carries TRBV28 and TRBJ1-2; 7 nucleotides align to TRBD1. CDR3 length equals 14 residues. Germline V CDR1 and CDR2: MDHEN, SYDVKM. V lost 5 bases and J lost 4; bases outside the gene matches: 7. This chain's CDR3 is CASSETGESYGYTF. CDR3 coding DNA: TGTGCCAGCAGTGAAACAGGGGAGTCCTATGGCTACACCTTC.

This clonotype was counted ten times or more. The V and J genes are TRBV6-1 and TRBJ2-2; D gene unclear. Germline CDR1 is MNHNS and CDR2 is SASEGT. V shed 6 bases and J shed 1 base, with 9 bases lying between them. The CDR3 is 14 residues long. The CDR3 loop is CASSPDLNTGELFF. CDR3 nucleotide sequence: TGTGCCAGCAGCCCCGACCTGAACACCGGGGAGCTGTTTTTT.

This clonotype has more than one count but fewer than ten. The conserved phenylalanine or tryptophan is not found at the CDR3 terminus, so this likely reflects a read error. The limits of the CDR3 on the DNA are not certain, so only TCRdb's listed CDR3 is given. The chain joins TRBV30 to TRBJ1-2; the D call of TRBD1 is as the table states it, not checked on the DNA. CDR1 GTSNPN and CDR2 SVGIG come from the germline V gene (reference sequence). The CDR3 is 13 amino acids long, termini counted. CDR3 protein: CAWSPHSLPLISH.

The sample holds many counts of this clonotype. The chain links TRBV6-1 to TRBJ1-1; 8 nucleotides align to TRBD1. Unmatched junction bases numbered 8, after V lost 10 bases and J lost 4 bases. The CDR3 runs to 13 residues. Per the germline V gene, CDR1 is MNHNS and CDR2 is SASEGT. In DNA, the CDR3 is TGTGCCAACACGGACAGGGATCGCACTGAAGCTTTCTTT. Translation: CANTDRDRTEAFF.

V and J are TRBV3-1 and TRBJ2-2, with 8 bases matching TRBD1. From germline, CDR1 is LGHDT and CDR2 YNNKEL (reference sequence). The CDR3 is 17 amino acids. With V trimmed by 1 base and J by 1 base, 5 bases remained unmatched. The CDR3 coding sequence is TGTGCCAGCAGCCAAGGGTTTGGGACAGGGAACACCGGGGAGCTGTTTTTT. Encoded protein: CASSQGFGTGNTGELFF.

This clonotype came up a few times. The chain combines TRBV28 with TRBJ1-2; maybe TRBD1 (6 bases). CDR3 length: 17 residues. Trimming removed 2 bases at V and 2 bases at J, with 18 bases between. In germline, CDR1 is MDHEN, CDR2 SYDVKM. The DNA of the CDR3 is TGTGCCAGCAGTTTACCACTGACAGGCCAAGGGAACTATGGCTACACCTTC. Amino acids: CASSLPLTGQGNYGYTF.

In DNA form, the CDR3 reads TGCAGTGCTAGCGGGAGTTGGGGTCAAGAGACCCAGTACTTC. This translates into CSASGSWGQETQYF. The chain couples TRBV20-1 to TRBJ2-5; TRBD2 is a possible D gene (6 bases). The CDR3 is 14 amino acids. CDR1 DFQATT and CDR2 SNEGSKA come from the germline V gene (reference sequence). The V and J ends lost 3 bases and 2 bases respectively, with 13 bases between them.

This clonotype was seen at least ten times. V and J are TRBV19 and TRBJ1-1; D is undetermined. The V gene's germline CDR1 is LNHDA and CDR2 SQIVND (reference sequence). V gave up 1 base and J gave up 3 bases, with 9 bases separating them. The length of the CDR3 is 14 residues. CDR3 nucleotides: TGTGCCAGTAGTATAGGGGAATTGCACACTGAAGCTTTCTTT. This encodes CASSIGELHTEAFF.

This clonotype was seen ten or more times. CDR3 bases: TGTGCCAGCAGCCAGCAGGGGGTTGAGCAGTTCTTC. Its protein is CASSQQGVEQFF. J is TRBJ2-1 and V is TRBV14, with 7 bases that match TRBD1. Per germline, CDR1 SGHDN and CDR2 FVKESK. The junction had 2 bases not matched to a gene; V was cut back by 3 bases and J by 9 bases. The CDR3 is 12 residues long.

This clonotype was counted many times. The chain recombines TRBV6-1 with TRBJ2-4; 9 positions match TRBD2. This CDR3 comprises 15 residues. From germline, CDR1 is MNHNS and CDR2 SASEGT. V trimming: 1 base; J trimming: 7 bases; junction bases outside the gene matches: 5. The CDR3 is CASSEEAGGSNIQYF. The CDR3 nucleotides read TGTGCCAGCAGTGAAGAGGCGGGAGGGAGCAACATTCAGTACTTC.

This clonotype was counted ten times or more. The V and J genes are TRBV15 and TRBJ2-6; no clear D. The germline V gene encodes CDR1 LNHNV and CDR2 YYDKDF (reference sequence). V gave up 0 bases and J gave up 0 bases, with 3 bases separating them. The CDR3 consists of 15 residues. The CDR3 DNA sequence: TGTGCCACCAGCAGAGATCTCTCTGGGGCCAACGTCCTGACTTTC. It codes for CATSRDLSGANVLTF.

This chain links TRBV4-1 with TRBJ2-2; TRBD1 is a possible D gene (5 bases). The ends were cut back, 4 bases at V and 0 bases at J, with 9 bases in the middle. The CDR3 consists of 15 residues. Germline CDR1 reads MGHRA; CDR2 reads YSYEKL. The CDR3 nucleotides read TGCGCCAGCAGCCTTAGACAGACGAACACCGGGGAGCTGTTTTTT. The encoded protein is CASSLRQTNTGELFF.

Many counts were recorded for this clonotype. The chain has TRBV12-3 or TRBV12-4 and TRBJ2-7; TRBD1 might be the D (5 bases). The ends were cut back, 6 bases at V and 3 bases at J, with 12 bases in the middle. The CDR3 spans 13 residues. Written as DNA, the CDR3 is TGTGCCAGCAGGCCTCAGGGCGACTACGAGCAGTACTTC. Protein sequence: CASRPQGDYEQYF.

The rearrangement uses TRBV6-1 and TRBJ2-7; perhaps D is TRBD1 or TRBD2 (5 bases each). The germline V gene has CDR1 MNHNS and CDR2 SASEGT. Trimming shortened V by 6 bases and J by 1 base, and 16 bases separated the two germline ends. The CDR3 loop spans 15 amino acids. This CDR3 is CASSPLGTTSYEQYF. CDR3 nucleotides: TGTGCCAGCAGCCCACTCGGGACGACTTCCTACGAGCAGTACTTC.

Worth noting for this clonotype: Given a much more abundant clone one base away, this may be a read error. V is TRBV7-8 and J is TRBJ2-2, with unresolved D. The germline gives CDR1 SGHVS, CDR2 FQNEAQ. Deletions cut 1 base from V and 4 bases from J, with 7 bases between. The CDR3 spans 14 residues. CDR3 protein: CASSLGHITGELFF. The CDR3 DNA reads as TGTGCCAGCAGCTTAGGGCACATCACCGGGGAGCTGTTTTTT.

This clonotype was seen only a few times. The CDR3 reads CASSGAPVWVYGYTF. The DNA of the CDR3 is TGTGCCAGCAGTGGAGCACCCGTTTGGGTCTATGGCTACACCTTC. This chain uses TRBV6-1 with TRBJ1-2, with D uncertain. The CDR3 totals 15 residues. Looked up from germline, CDR1 is MNHNS and CDR2 is SASEGT. The ends were cut back, 4 bases at V and 4 bases at J, with 16 bases in the middle.

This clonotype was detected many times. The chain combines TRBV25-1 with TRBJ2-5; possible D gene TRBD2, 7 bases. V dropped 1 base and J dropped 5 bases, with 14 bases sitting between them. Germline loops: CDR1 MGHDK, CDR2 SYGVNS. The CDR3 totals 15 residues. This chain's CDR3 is CASSEFGGGGETQYF. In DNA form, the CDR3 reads TGTGCCAGCAGTGAATTTGGAGGGGGAGGGGAGACCCAGTACTTC.

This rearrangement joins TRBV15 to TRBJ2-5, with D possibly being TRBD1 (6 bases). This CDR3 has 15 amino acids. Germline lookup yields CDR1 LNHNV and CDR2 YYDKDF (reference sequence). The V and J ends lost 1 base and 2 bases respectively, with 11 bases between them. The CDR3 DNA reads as TGTGCCACCAGCAGAGGGGGCAGGGGTCAAGAGACCCAGTACTTC. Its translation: CATSRGGRGQETQYF.

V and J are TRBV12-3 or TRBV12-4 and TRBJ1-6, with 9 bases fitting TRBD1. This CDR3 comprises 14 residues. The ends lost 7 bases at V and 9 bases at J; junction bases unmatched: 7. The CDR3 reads CASTRQGVGSPLHF. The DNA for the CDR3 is TGTGCCAGCACCAGACAGGGGGTCGGTTCACCCCTCCACTTT.

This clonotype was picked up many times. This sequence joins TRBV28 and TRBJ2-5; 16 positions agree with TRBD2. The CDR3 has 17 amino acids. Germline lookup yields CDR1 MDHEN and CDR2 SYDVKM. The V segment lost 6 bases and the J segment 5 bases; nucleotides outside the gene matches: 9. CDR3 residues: CASRGGLAGGPGETQYF. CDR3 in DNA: TGTGCCAGCAGGGGGGGACTAGCGGGAGGGCCGGGGGAGACCCAGTACTTC.

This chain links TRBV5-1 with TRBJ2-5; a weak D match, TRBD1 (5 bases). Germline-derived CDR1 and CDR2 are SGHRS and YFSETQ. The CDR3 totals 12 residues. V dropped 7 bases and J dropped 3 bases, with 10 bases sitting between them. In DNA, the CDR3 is TGCGCCAGCTCGACAGAGAAAGAGACCCAGTACTTC. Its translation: CASSTEKETQYF.

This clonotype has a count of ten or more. The CDR3 DNA sequence: TGCGCCAGCAGCTCTGCAGGGTTGGTCACCGGGGAGCTGTTTTTT. Translated, it gives CASSSAGLVTGELFF. The V call is TRBV5-1, the J call TRBJ2-2; tentatively, D is TRBD1 (5 bases). The V gene's germline CDR1 is SGHRS and CDR2 YFSETQ. The length of the CDR3 is 15 residues. Trimming left V 3 bases short and J 4 bases short, with 13 bases between.